A selection of T cell receptor beta chains follows, all from one sample in a study of regulatory T cells in long-lasting Graves disease. TCRdb passed the multiplex PCR reads through MiXCR, listing each CDR3 protein once. The data show about 470,000 distinct CDR3 sequences, roughly 21% seen once. The specimen comprised peripheral blood mononuclear cells (PBMCs), sampled when the disease was refractory, from a patient treated with antithyroid drugs. The receptor set was obtained from a female donor with Graves disease. Both conserved end residues are part of each CDR3. A D gene is named only where the DNA matches it firmly.

J gene: -; D gene: -; V gene: TRBV30; CDR3 protein: CACDPGNEQFF
J gene: TRBJ2-5; D gene: -; V gene: TRBV25-1; CDR3 protein: CASWGPGTQYF
J gene: TRBJ2-5; D gene: -; V gene: TRBV7-9; CDR3 protein: CASSLGPPETQYF
J gene: TRBJ2-6; D gene: -; V gene: TRBV28; CDR3 protein: CASSSTGFSGANVLTF
J gene: TRBJ2-4; D gene: -; V gene: TRBV9; CDR3 protein: CASSVTSSNIQYF
J gene: TRBJ1-5; D gene: -; V gene: TRBV28; CDR3 protein: CASSLRGSGNQPQHF
J gene: TRBJ2-5; D gene: -; V gene: TRBV24-1; CDR3 protein: CATSDETGHFQETQYF
J gene: TRBJ2-7; D gene: -; V gene: TRBV19; CDR3 protein: CASSFSSRSEQYF
J gene: TRBJ2-7; D gene: -; V gene: TRBV6-1; CDR3 protein: CASKGPYEQYF
J gene: TRBJ1-1; D gene: -; V gene: TRBV24-1; CDR3 protein: CATSPNGGTEAFF
J gene: TRBJ2-5; D gene: -; V gene: TRBV5-4; CDR3 protein: CASSLDVGTQYF
J gene: TRBJ1-2; D gene: -; V gene: TRBV6-2/TRBV6-3; CDR3 protein: CASRRSHYGYTF
J gene: TRBJ1-4; D gene: -; V gene: TRBV6-5; CDR3 protein: CASSYSTGVIEEKLFF
J gene: TRBJ1-5; D gene: -; V gene: TRBV6-5; CDR3 protein: CASSYQGSQPQHF
J gene: TRBJ1-2; D gene: -; V gene: TRBV28; CDR3 protein: CASSTRDGKRIGYTF
J gene: TRBJ1-5; D gene: -; V gene: TRBV28; CDR3 protein: CASTPQDQSQPQHF
J gene: TRBJ1-1; D gene: -; V gene: TRBV6-1; CDR3 protein: CASRDRQLSEAFF
J gene: TRBJ2-1; D gene: TRBD2; V gene: TRBV12-3/TRBV12-4; CDR3 protein: CASSLLAGEFDEQFF
J gene: TRBJ1-1; D gene: -; V gene: TRBV6-2/TRBV6-3; CDR3 protein: CATWAGNTEAFF
J gene: TRBJ2-5; D gene: -; V gene: TRBV7-9; CDR3 protein: CASRGEAQETQYF